These 21 T cell receptor beta chains were sequenced from one sample in a study of T cells after yellow fever vaccination. MiXCR, run by TCRdb on the 5' RACE reads, gives a single entry per CDR3 protein. The sample lists 200,000 to 250,000 distinct CDR3 sequences, approximately 3.2% occurring once. Sequencing used CD4+ T cells sorted from PBMCs, obtained 10 days after the yellow fever booster vaccination. Receptor source: a young man who received the YFV17D yellow fever vaccine.

The CDR3 bases are TGTGCCAGCACCCGGAGCGGGGGGGCCGGATATGAGCAGTTCTTC. Protein product: CASTRSGGAGYEQFF. The rearrangement joins TRBV6-5 to TRBJ2-1, with 10 bases that match TRBD2. CDR3 length: 15 amino acids. The J segment lost 8 bases and the V segment lost 7 bases, leaving 11 bases of the junction unmatched. From germline, CDR1 is MNHEY and CDR2 SVGAGI.

This clonotype showed up just a few times. V is TRBV18 and J is TRBJ1-4; maybe TRBD1 (5 bases). The CDR3 contains 14 residues. With 4 bases removed from V and 5 bases from J, the gap between germline ends came to 11 bases. Germline-derived CDR1 and CDR2 are KGHSH and LQKENI. CDR3 nucleotide sequence: TGTGCCAGCTCACAAGGACACCAGAATGAAAAACTGTTTTTT. This sequence encodes CASSQGHQNEKLFF. Drawing the rest from reference TRBV18 and TRBJ1-4, the complete variable domain is NAGVMQNPRHLVRRRGQEARLRCSPMKGHSHVYWYRQLPEEGLKFMVYLQKENIIDESGMPKERFSAEFPKEGPSILRIQQVVRGDSAAYFCASSQGHQNEKLFFGSGTQLSVL.

This clonotype has at least ten counts. The chain has TRBV14 and TRBJ2-1, with D uncertain. The CDR3 consists of 13 residues. V was cut by 0 bases and J by 16 bases, with 16 bases left in between. Germline CDR1 is SGHDN and CDR2 is FVKESK. In nucleotides, the CDR3 is TGTGCCAGCAGCCAAGATTCGGTGGCCCGGGCTTTCTTC. Amino acids: CASSQDSVARAFF.

This clonotype appeared many times. V gene TRBV20-1 combines with J gene TRBJ2-2, with D uncertain. With 3 bases removed from V and 1 base from J, the gap between germline ends came to 12 bases. In germline, CDR1 is DFQATT, CDR2 SNEGSKA (reference sequence). CDR3 size: 15 residues. CDR3 loop: CSASFSLVNTGELFF. The DNA for the CDR3 is TGCAGTGCTAGTTTCTCCCTAGTGAACACCGGGGAGCTGTTTTTT.

At least ten counts were recorded for this clonotype. This chain uses TRBV7-8 with TRBJ1-5; D is undetermined. The germline V and J ends were trimmed by 2 bases and 5 bases, with 10 bases remaining between them. The CDR3 runs 14 residues. The V gene's germline CDR1 is SGHVS and CDR2 FQNEAQ. The CDR3 loop is CASSLRRVDQPQHF. CDR3 sequence (DNA): TGTGCCAGCAGCTTAAGGAGGGTGGATCAGCCCCAGCATTTT.

This clonotype was seen a few times. This chain links TRBV11-2 with TRBJ2-3; D possibly corresponds to TRBD2 (6 bases). The germline V and J ends were trimmed by 6 bases and 2 bases, with 15 bases remaining between them. The CDR3 runs 15 residues. The germline gives CDR1 SGHAT, CDR2 FQNNGV. CDR3 bases: TGTGCCAGCAGTCCTAAGGCGGGGAACACAGATACGCAGTATTTT. Its translation: CASSPKAGNTDTQYF.

The table lists this clonotype with many counts. The rearrangement joins TRBV5-5 to TRBJ1-1; the D gene is possibly TRBD1 (5 bases). CDR1 SGHKS and CDR2 YYEKEE come from the germline V gene (reference sequence). There are 13 residues in the CDR3. V was trimmed by 5 bases and J by 4 bases, leaving 12 bases between them. The CDR3 here is CASSGRGLTEAFF. The DNA for the CDR3 is TGTGCCAGCAGTGGGCGGGGCCTCACTGAAGCTTTCTTT.

This clonotype was recorded at least ten times. The V call is TRBV7-2, the J call TRBJ1-1; D possibly corresponds to TRBD1 (5 bases). The germline V and J ends were trimmed by 3 bases and 4 bases, with 12 bases remaining between them. Germline V gives CDR1 SGHTA, CDR2 FQGNSA. CDR3 length equals 14 residues. In nucleotides, the CDR3 is TGTGCCAGCAGCTTCTGGGGGGTTGGCACTGAAGCTTTCTTT. This encodes CASSFWGVGTEAFF.

The table lists this clonotype with a few counts. The gene calls are TRBV5-1 and TRBJ2-2; TRBD2 is a possible D gene (5 bases). From germline, CDR1 is SGHRS and CDR2 YFSETQ. This CDR3 has 15 residues. With 5 bases removed from V and 0 bases from J, the gap between germline ends came to 11 bases. The CDR3 sequence: CASRRVGANTGELFF. CDR3 bases: TGCGCCAGCAGGAGGGTCGGGGCGAACACCGGGGAGCTGTTTTTT. Supplemented by reference TRBV5-1 and TRBJ2-2, the full variable domain reads KAGVTQTPRYLIKTRGQQVTLSCSPISGHRSVSWYQQTPGQGLQFLFEYFSETQRNKGNFPGRFSGRQFSNSRSEMNVSTLELGDSALYLCASRRVGANTGELFFGEGSRLTVL.

This clonotype has at least ten counts. The CDR3 coding sequence is TGTGCCAGCAGTTACGGCTGGCGGACGGACAACACCGGGGAGCTGTTTTTT. Translating gives CASSYGWRTDNTGELFF. The rearrangement links TRBV6-6 to TRBJ2-2; D is unresolved. The germline gives CDR1 MNHNY, CDR2 SVGAGI (reference sequence). This CDR3 is built from 17 residues. V was clipped by 2 bases and J by 2 bases, with 15 bases between them.

This clonotype was recorded at least ten times. The chain carries TRBV20-1 and TRBJ1-3; 9 nucleotides match TRBD1. This CDR3 is built from 13 residues. Germline V gene sequence: CDR1 DFQATT, CDR2 SNEGSKA (reference sequence). V lost 6 bases to trimming and J lost 2 bases; unmatched junction nucleotides: 2. The CDR3 DNA reads TGCAGTGCGAGGACAGGGGCTGGAAACACCATATATTTT. This sequence encodes CSARTGAGNTIYF.

This clonotype was picked up a small number of times. This chain joins TRBV5-1 and TRBJ2-3; 7 nucleotides agree with TRBD2. J was trimmed by 6 bases and V by 4 bases; bases with no gene match: 11. The CDR3 has 15 amino acids. CDR1 and CDR2 from the germline V gene are SGHRS and YFSETQ. The CDR3 DNA is TGCGCCAGCAGCCGGGACTATGGGGTTATGGATACGCAGTATTTT. This sequence encodes CASSRDYGVMDTQYF.

The chain is built from TRBV5-1 and TRBJ1-1; D might be TRBD1 (6 bases). Germline V CDR1 and CDR2: SGHRS, YFSETQ. The CDR3 is 19 amino acids. Trimming stripped 0 bases from V and 3 bases from J, with 24 bases between. The DNA of the CDR3 is TGCGCCAGCAGCTTGGAGTCGTGGTACCCAGGGGTGGACGACACTGAAGCTTTCTTT. This sequence encodes CASSLESWYPGVDDTEAFF.

The chain is built from TRBV5-1 and TRBJ2-6; unclear D gene. Germline lookup yields CDR1 SGHRS and CDR2 YFSETQ. V gave up 1 base and J gave up 2 bases, with 4 bases separating them. CDR3 length: 14 amino acids. Written as DNA, the CDR3 is TGCGCCAGCAGCTTGATGACTGGGGCCAACGTCCTGACTTTC. Translating it yields CASSLMTGANVLTF.

The rearrangement links TRBV19 to TRBJ1-2, with 10 bases fitting TRBD1. In germline, CDR1 is LNHDA, CDR2 SQIVND (reference sequence). The V segment lost 3 bases and the J segment 5 bases; nucleotides outside the gene matches: 6. The CDR3 contains 15 residues. CDR3 sequence reads: CASSIPGQGVYGYTF. The CDR3 DNA reads TGTGCCAGTAGTATCCCCGGACAGGGGGTTTATGGCTACACCTTC.

This clonotype has a count of ten or more. The gene calls are TRBV27 and TRBJ1-1, with TRBD1 identical over 10 bases. CDR3 size: 13 residues. The J segment lost 4 bases and the V segment lost 6 bases, leaving 2 bases of the junction unmatched. CDR1 and CDR2 (germline): MNHEY, SMNVEV (reference sequence). The CDR3 DNA follows: TGTGCCAGCAGAAGGACAGGGGGCACTGAAGCTTTCTTT. Translating gives CASRRTGGTEAFF.

The chain is built from TRBV7-2 and TRBJ2-2, with TRBD1 as a possible D gene (6 bases). CDR1 and CDR2 (germline): SGHTA, FQGNSA. The germline V and J ends were trimmed by 2 bases and 2 bases, with 12 bases remaining between them. The CDR3 runs 16 residues. The CDR3 region has the DNA TGTGCCAGCAGCTTATCATACAGGGACAACACCGGGGAGCTGTTTTTT. Its protein product is CASSLSYRDNTGELFF. The full variable domain, its missing parts supplied by reference TRBV7-2 and TRBJ2-2, is GAGVSQSPSNKVTEKGKDVELRCDPISGHTALYWYRQSLGQGLEFLIYFQGNSAPDKSGLPSDRFSAERTGGSVSTLTIQRTQQEDSAVYLCASSLSYRDNTGELFFGEGSRLTVL.

This clonotype was seen at least ten times. CDR3 loop: CASSHGLAGDTGELFF. For the CDR3, the DNA is TGTGCCAGCAGTCACGGACTAGCGGGGGACACCGGGGAGCTGTTTTTT. The chain links TRBV2 to TRBJ2-2; 13 nucleotides match TRBD2. Germline CDR1 SNHLY, CDR2 FYNNEI. The CDR3 extends over 16 amino acids. Unmatched junction bases numbered 3, after V lost 5 bases and J lost 3 bases.

The chain joins TRBV27 to TRBJ2-1; 7 nucleotides align to TRBD1. Germline lookup yields CDR1 MNHEY and CDR2 SMNVEV (reference sequence). The CDR3 runs 15 residues. V shed 3 bases, J shed 9 bases, and the junction held 11 bases outside the gene matches. CDR3 DNA: TGTGCCAGCAGTTTCCTCCCGACAGGGTCAAGTGAGCAGTTCTTC. The encoded protein is CASSFLPTGSSEQFF.

At least ten counts were recorded for this clonotype. The J gene is TRBJ2-3, the V gene TRBV20-1, with D possibly being TRBD2 (5 bases). CDR1 is DFQATT and CDR2 is SNEGSKA in the germline V gene (reference sequence). The CDR3 is 12 residues long. The V and J ends lost 3 bases and 5 bases respectively, with 9 bases between them. For the CDR3, the DNA is TGCAGTGCTAGTCCCGGGGAAGATACGCAGTATTTT. Residues: CSASPGEDTQYF.

This clonotype was counted between two and nine times. The chain joins TRBV7-2 to TRBJ2-1; D ambiguous. Trimming removed 7 bases at V and 0 bases at J, with 10 bases between. This CDR3 spans 14 amino acids. Germline-derived CDR1 and CDR2 are SGHTA and FQGNSA. CDR3 loop: CASTKGSSYNEQFF. The CDR3 coding sequence is TGTGCCAGCACCAAGGGTAGCTCCTACAATGAGCAGTTCTTC.